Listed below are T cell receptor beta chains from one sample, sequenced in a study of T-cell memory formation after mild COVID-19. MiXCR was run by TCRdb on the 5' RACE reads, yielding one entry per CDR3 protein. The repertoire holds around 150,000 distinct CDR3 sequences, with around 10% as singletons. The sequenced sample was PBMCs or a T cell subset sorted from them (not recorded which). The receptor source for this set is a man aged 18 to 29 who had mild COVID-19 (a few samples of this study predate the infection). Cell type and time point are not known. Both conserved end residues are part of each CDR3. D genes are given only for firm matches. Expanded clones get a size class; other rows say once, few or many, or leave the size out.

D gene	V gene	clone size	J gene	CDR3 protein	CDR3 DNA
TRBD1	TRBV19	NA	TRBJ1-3	CATFDTSGAGGGNTIYF	TGTGCCACGTTTGATACCTCGGGCGCAGGGGGTGGAAACACCATATATTTT
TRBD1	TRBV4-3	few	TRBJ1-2	CASSQDPGQGFYGYTF	TGCGCCAGCAGCCAAGATCCCGGACAGGGATTCTATGGCTACACCTTC
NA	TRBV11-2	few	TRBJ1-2	CASSPLGRANYGYTF	TGTGCCAGCAGCCCTCTAGGAAGAGCTAACTATGGCTACACCTTC
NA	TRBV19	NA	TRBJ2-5	CASSGSARETQYF	TGTGCCAGTAGTGGATCAGCCCGGGAGACCCAGTACTTC
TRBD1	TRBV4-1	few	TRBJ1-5	CASSQLNRGQNQPQHF	TGCGCCAGCAGCCAACTAAACAGGGGGCAAAATCAGCCCCAGCATTTT
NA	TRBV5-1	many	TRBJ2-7	CATRGRGREEEQYF	TGCGCCACCCGAGGGAGGGGGCGGGAGGAAGAGCAGTACTTC
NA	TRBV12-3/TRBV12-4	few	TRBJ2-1	CASSPLADNEQFF	TGTGCCAGCAGTCCGCTAGCAGATAATGAGCAGTTCTTC
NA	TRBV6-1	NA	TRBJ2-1	CASTPGQGNEQFF	TGTGCCAGCACCCCGGGGCAGGGCAATGAGCAGTTCTTC
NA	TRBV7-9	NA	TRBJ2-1	CASRSGWNEQFF	TGTGCCAGCAGATCTGGGTGGAATGAGCAGTTCTTC
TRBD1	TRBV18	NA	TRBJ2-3	CASSPPLQGDDTDTQYF	TGTGCCAGCTCACCACCTCTACAGGGGGATGACACAGATACGCAGTATTTT
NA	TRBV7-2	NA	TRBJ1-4	CASSLDGWSTNEKLFF	TGTGCCAGCAGCTTAGACGGGTGGTCAACTAATGAAAAACTGTTTTTT
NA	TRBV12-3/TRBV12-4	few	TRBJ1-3	CASSLFRGPGNTIYF	TGTGCCAGCAGTTTATTCAGGGGACCTGGAAACACCATATATTTT
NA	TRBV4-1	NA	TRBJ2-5	CASSYDWPRETQYF	TGCGCCAGCAGTTATGACTGGCCTAGGGAGACCCAGTACTTC
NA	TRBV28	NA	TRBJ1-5	CASSTPGQPQHF	TGTGCCAGCAGTACCCCGGGGCAGCCCCAGCATTTT
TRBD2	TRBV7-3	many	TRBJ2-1	CASSPAGATHNEQFF	TGTGCCAGCAGCCCAGCGGGGGCAACTCACAATGAGCAGTTCTTC
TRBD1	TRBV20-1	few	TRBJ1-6	CSARVDREGSPLHF	TGCAGTGCTAGGGTAGACAGGGAAGGCTCACCCCTCCACTTT
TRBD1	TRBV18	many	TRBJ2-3	CASSPPGQGPDTQYF	TGTGCCAGCTCACCCCCGGGACAGGGGCCAGATACGCAGTATTTT
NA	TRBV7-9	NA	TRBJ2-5	CASSTSHAQYF	TGTGCCAGCAGCACCTCACACGCCCAGTACTTC
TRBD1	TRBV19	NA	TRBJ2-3	CASSTPGQGVDTQYF	TGTGCCAGTAGCACCCCGGGACAGGGTGTAGATACGCAGTATTTT
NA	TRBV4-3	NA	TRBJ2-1	CASSQFTAGAPYNEQFF	TGCGCCAGCAGCCAATTTACCGCGGGGGCCCCCTACAATGAGCAGTTCTTC
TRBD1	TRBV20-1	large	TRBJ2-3	CSAPDRGLDTQYF	TGCAGTGCTCCCGACAGGGGACTGGATACGCAGTATTTT
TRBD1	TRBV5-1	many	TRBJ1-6	CASSRDRGGSPLHF	TGCGCCAGCAGCAGGGACAGGGGGGGGTCACCCCTCCACTTT
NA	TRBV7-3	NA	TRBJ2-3	CASSLMPTDTQYF	TGTGCCAGCAGCTTAATGCCCACAGATACGCAGTATTTT
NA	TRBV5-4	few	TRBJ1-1	CATGGQGSVTEAFF	TGTGCCACCGGCGGGCAGGGGTCGGTCACTGAAGCTTTCTTT